This TCR beta chain derives from a study of cytomegalovirus exposure and HLA in healthy donors. Overall study findings and caveats: A later analysis reportedly identified an Asian-associated ancestry cluster as carrying fewer N-insertions than the 666-donor mean. In presence/absence analyses, roughly uniform sequencing depth across donors was assumed.

This clone was observed a few times. The antigen remains unidentified. Germline V lookup: CDR1 SGHVS, CDR2 FNYEAQ. The CDR3 is made up of 17 amino acids. The V segment lost 0 bases and the J segment 9 bases; nucleotides outside the gene matches: 10. The primer mix had 60 Vbeta and 13 Jbeta primers. TCRdb's table, derived via immunoSEQ multiplex PCR, lists solely in-frame clones and lacks some. The repertoire holds approximately 190,000 clones, with approximately 85% as singletons. This TCR was sampled from a woman between 50 and 59 years old in good health and CMV-seropositive. Sample: PBMCs. V and J are TRBV7-6 and TRBJ2-3, with 12 bases aligning to TRBD2. CDR3 sequence reads: CASSLAGLAGLKGTQYF. As DNA, the CDR3 is TGTGCCAGCAGCTTAGCGGGACTAGCGGGCCTCAAGGGCACGCAGTATTTT.